The 29 T cell receptor beta chains below all came from one sample that was sequenced in a study of OX40 agonist ivuxolimab in advanced cancers. The repertoire was sequenced with immunoSEQ multiplex PCR; TCRdb's copy has only in-frame clones and lacks some. The sample records 30,000 or so clones, around nine tenths being singletons. The source was CD4+ or CD8+ T cells sorted from blood, collected in a trial of the OX40 agonist ivuxolimab. All receptors come from an adult with an advanced solid tumor such as melanoma, head and neck, liver or kidney cancer.

The rearrangement joins TRBV27 to TRBJ2-7, with 8 bases matching TRBD1. Germline CDR1 and CDR2: MNHEY and SMNVEV (reference sequence). The CDR3 sequence is 16 residues long. The V segment lost 5 bases and the J segment 2 bases; nucleotides outside the gene matches: 11. The CDR3 here is CASSETAGTGTYEQYF. As DNA, the CDR3 is TGTGCCAGCAGTGAAACAGCCGGGACAGGTACCTACGAGCAGTACTTC.

The chain links TRBV7-3 to TRBJ2-1; 12 bases line up with TRBD2. This CDR3 is built from 16 residues. V lost 1 base, J lost 5 bases, and 3 bases stayed unmatched. Germline-derived CDR1 and CDR2 are SGHTA and FQGTGA. The CDR3 protein is CASSLSPSGGDNEQFF. The DNA of the CDR3 is TGTGCCAGCAGCTTAAGTCCTAGCGGGGGGGACAATGAGCAGTTCTTC.

The V gene is TRBV7-6, the J gene TRBJ1-4; a weak D match, TRBD1 (5 bases). Trimming took 1 base from V and 5 from J, leaving 11 bases between them. CDR3 length equals 15 residues. Germline V CDR1 and CDR2: SGHVS, FNYEAQ. CDR3 DNA: TGTGCCAGCAGCTTAGTAGACAGAGAAAATGAAAAACTGTTTTTT. Its protein is CASSLVDRENEKLFF.

The chain recombines TRBV5-8 with TRBJ2-7; 8 bases map to TRBD1. Trimming removed 0 bases from V and 5 bases from J; junction bases left unmatched: 10. CDR3 size: 16 residues. The germline gives CDR1 SGHTS, CDR2 YDEGEE. The CDR3 coding sequence is TGTGCCAGCAGCTTGGCCATCCGGACAGGGCGCAACGAGCAGTACTTC. Protein product: CASSLAIRTGRNEQYF.

The J gene is TRBJ2-1, the V gene TRBV14; 13 bases match TRBD2. The V segment lost 4 bases and the J segment 3 bases; nucleotides outside the gene matches: 6. The length of the CDR3 is 17 residues. Looked up from germline, CDR1 is SGHDN and CDR2 is FVKESK. CDR3: CASSPRTSGSLYNEQFF. In nucleotides, the CDR3 is TGTGCCAGCAGCCCTAGGACTAGCGGGAGTCTCTACAATGAGCAGTTCTTC.

The gene calls are TRBV5-6 and TRBJ2-5; D remains ambiguous. This CDR3 region has 12 residues. The germline gives CDR1 SGHDT, CDR2 YYEEEE. The V and J ends lost 5 bases and 1 base respectively, with 6 bases between them. This CDR3 reads CASSLTQETQYF. CDR3 DNA: TGTGCCAGCAGTCTTACCCAAGAGACCCAGTACTTC. Looking up the rest from reference TRBV5-6 and TRBJ2-5 gives the full variable domain: DAGVTQSPTHLIKTRGQQVTLRCSPKSGHDTVSWYQQALGQGPQFIFQYYEEEERQRGNFPDRFSGHQFPNYSSELNVNALLLGDSALYLCASSLTQETQYFGPGTRLLVL.

This clone was picked up one time. This chain connects TRBV5-1 to TRBJ2-3; TRBD2 agrees at 10 bases. CDR1 and CDR2 from the germline V gene are SGHRS and YFSETQ. J lost 4 bases, V lost 0 bases, and 2 bases had no gene match. There are 15 residues in the CDR3. CDR3 DNA: TGCGCCAGCAGCTTGGCTAGCGGGGGCCCAGATACGCAGTATTTT. Translating it yields CASSLASGGPDTQYF. The whole variable domain, filled in from reference TRBV5-1 and TRBJ2-3, reads KAGVTQTPRYLIKTRGQQVTLSCSPISGHRSVSWYQQTPGQGLQFLFEYFSETQRNKGNFPGRFSGRQFSNSRSEMNVSTLELGDSALYLCASSLASGGPDTQYFGPGTRLTVL.

The rearrangement joins TRBV4-2 to TRBJ2-7; no definite D call. This CDR3 has 13 residues. Trimming cost V 8 bases and J 6 bases, with 17 bases left between them. CDR1 and CDR2 from the germline V gene are LGHNA and YNFKEQ. The CDR3 protein is CASSSTGSGEQYF. The CDR3 DNA follows: TGTGCCAGCTCCTCGACTGGATCCGGCGAGCAGTACTTC.

The rearrangement joins TRBV30 to TRBJ1-2; D might be TRBD1 (5 bases). CDR1 is GTSNPN and CDR2 is SVGIG in the germline V gene (reference sequence). The CDR3 loop spans 12 amino acids. Trimming took 4 bases from V and 6 from J, leaving 12 bases between them. The CDR3 loop is CAWIQGVNGYTF. CDR3 DNA: TGTGCCTGGATCCAGGGCGTAAATGGCTACACCTTC.

This clone appeared a single time. At one end the junction does not follow the germline gene, possibly because of a read error. The V call is TRBV5-8, the J call TRBJ2-5, with unresolved D. Germline V CDR1 and CDR2: SGHTS, YDEGEE. The length of the CDR3 is 9 residues. The CDR3 DNA reads as TGTGCCAGCAGCTCGGTACGGGACTTC. The encoded protein is CASSSVRDF.

The V call is TRBV4-1, the J call TRBJ1-5; maybe TRBD1 (5 bases). Germline V CDR1 and CDR2: MGHRA, YSYEKL. V was cut by 1 base and J by 3 bases, with 7 bases left in between. The CDR3 extends over 14 amino acids. CDR3 DNA: TGCGCCAGCAGCCAAGCGACAGTCAATCAGCCCCAGCATTTT. The encoded protein is CASSQATVNQPQHF.

V usage is TRBV9 and J usage is TRBJ2-7, with 9 bases matching TRBD1. CDR3 length equals 16 residues. Trimming cost V 3 bases and J 1 base; bases outside gene matches: 8. Germline assignment: CDR1 SGDLS and CDR2 YYNGEE. The CDR3 DNA reads as TGTGCCAGCAGCGGAGCTAGACAGGGGGGGTCCTACGAGCAGTACTTC. As protein: CASSGARQGGSYEQYF.

The V gene is TRBV28, the J gene TRBJ1-1, with 7 bases matching TRBD1. V gave up 0 bases and J gave up 2 bases; unmatched junction bases: 3. Per germline, CDR1 MDHEN and CDR2 SYDVKM. The CDR3 is 15 amino acids. DNA for the CDR3: TGTGCCAGCAGTTTATGGAGACAGGGCAACACTGAAGCTTTCTTT. It yields the protein CASSLWRQGNTEAFF.

This rearrangement joins TRBV10-2 to TRBJ2-3; D possibly corresponds to TRBD2 (6 bases). Trimming removed 3 bases from V and 13 bases from J, with 17 bases in between. The CDR3 runs 13 residues. Germline assignment: CDR1 WSHSY and CDR2 SAAADI. The CDR3 nucleotides read TGCGCCAGCAGTGAAGGAGGGTTGGACTCAGAGTATTTT. Its translation: CASSEGGLDSEYF.

J is TRBJ2-7 and V is TRBV6-6; D is unresolved. The CDR3 is made up of 12 amino acids. Germline V gives CDR1 MNHNY, CDR2 SVGAGI (reference sequence). Trimming removed 5 bases at V and 3 bases at J, with 8 bases between. CDR3: CASSPDLYEQYF. For the CDR3, the DNA is TGTGCCAGCAGTCCGGACCTCTACGAGCAGTACTTC.

This clone was seen once. The chain couples TRBV4-1 to TRBJ2-7; D is unresolved. V lost 6 bases, J lost 3 bases, and 12 bases lay in between. Looked up from germline, CDR1 is MGHRA and CDR2 is YSYEKL. The CDR3 contains 13 residues. The CDR3 loop is CASSLRDDYEQYF. The CDR3 nucleotides read TGCGCCAGCAGTTTAAGGGATGACTACGAGCAGTACTTC.

This chain links TRBV5-1 with TRBJ2-7, with D perhaps matching TRBD1 or TRBD2 (6 bases each). Germline V lookup: CDR1 SGHRS, CDR2 YFSETQ. V was shortened by 2 bases and J by 3 bases, with 12 bases between the two germline ends. This CDR3 is built from 14 residues. CDR3 DNA sequence: TGCGCCAGCAGCTTATGGGGGGCGGGCTACGAGCAGTACTTC. Its translation is CASSLWGAGYEQYF.

V and J are TRBV12-1 and TRBJ2-3; TRBD2, as called in the table, went unchecked against the DNA. TRBV12-1 has pseudogene status. This CDR3 has 15 residues. The CDR3 DNA reads as TGTGCCAGCAGCCCCCTAGCGGGAGTAACAGATACGCAGTATTTT. As protein: CASSPLAGVTDTQYF.

The J gene is TRBJ1-5, the V gene TRBV27, with D perhaps TRBD1 (5 bases). Germline CDR1 MNHEY, CDR2 SMNVEV (reference sequence). The CDR3 length is 13 residues. V lost 5 bases and J 5 bases, leaving 10 bases between the germline ends. The CDR3 protein is CASSAWGDQPQHF. For the CDR3, the DNA is TGTGCCAGCAGTGCTTGGGGGGATCAGCCCCAGCATTTT.

This chain connects TRBV18 to TRBJ2-1, with 10 positions matching TRBD2. Germline trimming cut 5 bases from V and 7 bases from J; bases unmatched to any gene: 11. CDR1 is KGHSH and CDR2 is LQKENI in the germline V gene. The CDR3 runs to 16 residues. The chain's CDR3 is CASSSLSGRGANEQFF. The CDR3 DNA reads TGTGCCAGCTCATCCCTCAGCGGGAGGGGGGCAAATGAGCAGTTCTTC.

V usage is TRBV2 and J usage is TRBJ2-1; TRBD2 might be the D (6 bases). CDR3 length: 12 residues. V lost 3 bases to trimming and J lost 10 bases, with 10 bases between them. Germline CDR1 is SNHLY and CDR2 is FYNNEI. This chain's CDR3 is CASSDNGGEQFF. The DNA of the CDR3 is TGTGCCAGCAGTGATAATGGGGGGGAGCAGTTCTTC.

The V gene is TRBV27, the J gene TRBJ2-1; 8 nucleotides agree with TRBD2. With V trimmed by 10 bases and J by 6 bases, 11 bases remained unmatched. The germline CDR1 and CDR2 sequences are MNHEY and SMNVEV (reference sequence). There are 14 residues in the CDR3. The CDR3: CATPPREGLNEQFF. In DNA, the CDR3 is TGTGCCACTCCACCTCGGGAGGGCCTCAATGAGCAGTTCTTC.

V and J are TRBV12-1 and TRBJ2-7. TRBV12-1 is deemed a pseudogene. This CDR3 has 17 residues. CDR3 sequence (DNA): TGTGCCAGCAGCCCCCTACACGTCCACGGGACCTTATTCGAGCAGTACTTC. It specifies CASSPLHVHGTLFEQYF.

This rearrangement joins TRBV5-4 to TRBJ2-3, with 9 bases fitting TRBD1. V lost 1 base and J lost 3; bases outside the gene matches: 6. Looked up from germline, CDR1 is SGHNT and CDR2 is YYREEE (reference sequence). CDR3 length equals 16 residues. CDR3 region: CASSLLGTGLTDTQYF. DNA of the CDR3: TGTGCCAGCAGCTTGCTCGGGACAGGGCTAACAGATACGCAGTATTTT.

The chain links TRBV4-1 to TRBJ2-1; unclear D gene. With 1 base removed from V and 0 bases from J, the gap between germline ends came to 7 bases. The germline V gene has CDR1 MGHRA and CDR2 YSYEKL. The CDR3 is 15 residues long. CDR3 in amino acids: CASSQVSSSYNEQFF. The CDR3, as DNA: TGCGCCAGCAGCCAAGTTTCGAGCTCCTACAATGAGCAGTTCTTC.

In this sample, this clone turned up once. The rearrangement uses TRBV21-1 and TRBJ2-7. TRBV21-1 is termed a pseudogene. CDR3 size: 16 residues. CDR3 bases: TGTGCCAGCAGCACCCGTCGGCTTCTCTCCACCTACGAGCAGTACTTC. Translation gives CASSTRRLLSTYEQYF.

The chain links TRBV11-3 to TRBJ1-5; D is possibly TRBD1 (6 bases). V lost 8 bases and J lost 2, with 13 bases in between. This CDR3 is 14 amino acids long. Germline V gene sequence: CDR1 SGHNT, CDR2 YENEEA. This CDR3 is CASLMGAGNQPQHF. In DNA, the CDR3 is TGTGCCAGCCTGATGGGGGCAGGCAATCAGCCCCAGCATTTT.

About this clone: Sequence at one end of the junction differs from germline and may be a read error. The rearrangement links TRBV7-7 to TRBJ2-7; a possible D gene is TRBD1 (6 bases). From germline, CDR1 is SSHAT and CDR2 FNYEAQ (reference sequence). The CDR3 is made up of 13 amino acids. CDR3 amino acids: CASSLAPGVEQYF. CDR3 DNA: TGTGCTAGCAGCTTAGCCCCAGGGGTCGAGCAGTACTTC.

The chain joins TRBV11-2 to TRBJ2-1; 8 bases match TRBD2. Looked up from germline, CDR1 is SGHAT and CDR2 is FQNNGV. V dropped 3 bases and J dropped 10; count of bases not matched to a gene: 11. The CDR3 is made up of 15 amino acids. This CDR3 reads CASSFLSGSPWEQFF. Here the CDR3 DNA reads TGTGCCAGCAGCTTTCTAAGCGGGAGCCCCTGGGAGCAGTTCTTC.